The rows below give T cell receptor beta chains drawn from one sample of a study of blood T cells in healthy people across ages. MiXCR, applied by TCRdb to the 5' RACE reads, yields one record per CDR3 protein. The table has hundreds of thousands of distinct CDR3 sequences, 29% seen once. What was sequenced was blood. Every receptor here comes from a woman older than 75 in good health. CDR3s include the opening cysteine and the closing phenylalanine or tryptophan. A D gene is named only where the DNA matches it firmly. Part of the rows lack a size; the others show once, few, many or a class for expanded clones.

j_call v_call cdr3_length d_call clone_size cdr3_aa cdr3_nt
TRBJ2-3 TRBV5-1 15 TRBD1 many CASSQGRGSTDTQYF TGCGCCAGCAGCCAAGGCAGGGGGAGCACAGATACGCAGTATTTT
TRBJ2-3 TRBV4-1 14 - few CASSQDQGRNTQYF TGCGCCAGCAGCCAAGACCAGGGACGAAATACGCAGTATTTT
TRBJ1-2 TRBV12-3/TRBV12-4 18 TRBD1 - CASSLALGQGQTNYGYTF TGTGCCAGCAGTTTAGCGCTGGGACAGGGGCAAACTAACTATGGCTACACCTTC
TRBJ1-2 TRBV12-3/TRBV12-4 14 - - CASSPTSGGDGYTF TGTGCCAGCAGTCCAACCTCGGGAGGGGATGGCTACACCTTC
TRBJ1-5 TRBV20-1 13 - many CSARVGSNQPQHF TGCAGTGCTAGAGTTGGGAGCAATCAGCCCCAGCATTTT
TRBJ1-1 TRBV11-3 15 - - CASSFGSRGNVEAFF TGTGCCAGCAGCTTTGGGAGCAGGGGCAACGTTGAAGCTTTCTTT
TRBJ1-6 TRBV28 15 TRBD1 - CASSRTGQGYSPLHF TGTGCCAGCAGCCGAACAGGACAGGGATATTCACCCCTCCACTTT
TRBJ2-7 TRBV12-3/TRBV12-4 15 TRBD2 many CASSLASGGAYEQYF TGTGCCAGCAGTTTAGCTAGCGGGGGCGCCTACGAGCAGTACTTC
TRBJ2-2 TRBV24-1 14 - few CATSDPYRPGELFF TGTGCCACCAGTGACCCATACAGGCCCGGGGAGCTGTTTTTT
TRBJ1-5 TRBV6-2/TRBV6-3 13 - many CASSRTTAQPQHF TGTGCCAGCAGCCGGACAACGGCCCAGCCCCAGCATTTT
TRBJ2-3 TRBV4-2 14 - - CASSQDLGVDTQYF TGTGCCAGCAGCCAAGATCTAGGAGTAGATACGCAGTATTTT
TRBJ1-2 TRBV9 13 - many CASSDRQAYGYTF TGTGCCAGCAGCGATCGACAGGCCTATGGCTACACCTTC
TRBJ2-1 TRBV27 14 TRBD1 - CASRPRTGENEQFF TGTGCCAGCAGGCCGAGGACAGGGGAGAATGAGCAGTTCTTC
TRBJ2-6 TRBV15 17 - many CATSRVQVHSGANVLTF TGTGCCACCAGCAGAGTCCAGGTTCACTCTGGGGCCAACGTCCTGACTTTC
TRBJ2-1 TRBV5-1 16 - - CASSRTFSTSYNEQCF TGCGCCAGCAGCAGGACTTTCTCCACCTCCTACAATGAGCAGTGCTTC
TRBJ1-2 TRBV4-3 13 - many CASSVDGRIGYTF TGCGCCAGCAGCGTGGACGGGAGAATTGGCTACACCTTC
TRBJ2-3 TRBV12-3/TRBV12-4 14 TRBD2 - CASNLAGGLDMGYF TGTGCCAGCAATCTAGCGGGGGGACTAGATATGGGGTATTTT
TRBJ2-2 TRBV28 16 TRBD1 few CASSSPRQGDTGELFF TGTGCCAGCAGTTCTCCCAGACAGGGGGACACCGGGGAGCTGTTTTTT
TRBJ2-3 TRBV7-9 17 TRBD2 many CASSLGGLAGPTDTQYF TGTGCCAGCAGCTTAGGAGGACTAGCGGGGCCCACAGATACGCAGTATTTT
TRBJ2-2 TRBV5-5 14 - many CASSRGPGTGELFF TGTGCCAGCAGCCGAGGTCCAGGGACCGGGGAGCTGTTTTTT
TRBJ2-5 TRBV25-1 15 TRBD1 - CASSAGTGGGKTQYF TGTGCCAGCAGTGCCGGGACAGGGGGCGGAAAGACCCAGTACTTC
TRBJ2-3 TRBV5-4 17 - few CASSSKARGSGTDTQYF TGTGCCAGCAGCTCCAAGGCTAGGGGGTCGGGCACAGATACGCAGTATTTT
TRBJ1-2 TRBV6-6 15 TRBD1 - CASSYKQGAGYGYTF TGTGCCAGCAGTTACAAACAGGGGGCGGGCTATGGCTACACCTTC
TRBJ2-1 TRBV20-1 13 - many CSATGTTPNEQFF TGCAGTGCGACCGGGACAACCCCCAATGAGCAGTTCTTC
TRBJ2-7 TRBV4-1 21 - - CASSQGAVPGRKRSSYNEQYF TGCGCCAGCAGCCAAGGGGCCGTCCCGGGACGTAAACGGAGCTCCTACAATGAGCAGTACTTC
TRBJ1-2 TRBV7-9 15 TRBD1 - CASSQGTAANYGYTF TGTGCCAGCAGCCAAGGGACAGCAGCTAACTATGGCTACACCTTC
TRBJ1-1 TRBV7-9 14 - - CASSLIGPNTEAFF TGTGCCAGCAGTCTGATAGGGCCGAACACTGAAGCTTTCTTT
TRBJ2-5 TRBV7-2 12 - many CASSRPRETQYF TGTGCCAGCAGCCGACCCAGAGAGACCCAGTACTTC
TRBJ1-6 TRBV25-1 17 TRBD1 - CAGSPSTGGSYNSPLHF TGTGCCGGCAGTCCGTCGACAGGGGGCTCCTATAATTCACCCCTCCACTTT
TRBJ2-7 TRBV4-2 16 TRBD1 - CASRSGQGASSDIRYF TGTGCCAGCAGATCTGGACAGGGGGCATCGTCGGACATTCGGTACTTC
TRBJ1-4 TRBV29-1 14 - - CSVVRAGSNEKLFF TGCAGCGTTGTCAGGGCAGGCTCTAATGAAAAACTGTTTTTT
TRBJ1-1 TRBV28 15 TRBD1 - CASSTRTGWNTEAFF TGTGCCAGCAGTACCCGGACAGGGTGGAACACTGAAGCTTTCTTT
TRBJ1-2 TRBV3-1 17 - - CASSQELGRGLTRGYTF TGTGCCAGCAGCCAAGAGCTAGGCCGGGGACTCACGAGGGGCTACACCTTC
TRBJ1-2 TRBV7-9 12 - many CASSISSYGYTF TGTGCCAGCAGCATCTCATCCTATGGCTACACCTTC
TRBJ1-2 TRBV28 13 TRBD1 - CASSYRGRYGYTF TGTGCCAGCAGTTACAGGGGGCGCTATGGCTACACCTTC
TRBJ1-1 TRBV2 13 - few CASSQEMNTEAFF TGTGCCAGCAGTCAGGAAATGAACACTGAAGCTTTCTTT
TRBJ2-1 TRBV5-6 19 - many CASSLGLNVRGEVRNEQFF TGTGCCAGCAGCTTGGGTCTAAATGTTAGGGGAGAAGTGAGAAATGAGCAGTTCTTC
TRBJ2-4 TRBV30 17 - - CAWSPRRGQLAKNIQYF TGTGCCTGGAGCCCCAGGAGGGGCCAACTAGCCAAAAACATTCAGTACTTC
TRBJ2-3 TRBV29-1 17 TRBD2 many CSVEDLGLAGGPDTQYF TGCAGCGTTGAAGATCTTGGGCTAGCGGGGGGCCCAGATACGCAGTATTTT
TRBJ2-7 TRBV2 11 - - CASRSLETRYF TGTGCCAGTCGATCTCTGGAGACCCGGTACTTC
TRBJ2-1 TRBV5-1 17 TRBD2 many CASSGTVAGGPNNEQFF TGCGCCAGCAGCGGGACAGTGGCGGGGGGGCCAAACAATGAGCAGTTCTTC
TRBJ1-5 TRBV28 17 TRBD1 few CASSFLGQGSSNQPQHF TGTGCCAGCAGTTTCCTAGGACAGGGAAGTAGCAATCAGCCCCAGCATTTT
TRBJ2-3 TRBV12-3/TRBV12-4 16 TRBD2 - CASSTNLRGGADTQYF TGTGCCAGCAGTACTAATTTGCGGGGGGGCGCAGATACGCAGTATTTT
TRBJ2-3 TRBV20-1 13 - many CSAAREATDTQYF TGCAGTGCCGCCAGGGAAGCAACAGATACGCAGTATTTT
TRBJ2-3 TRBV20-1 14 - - CSAPPVEGLDTQYF TGCAGTGCCCCTCCGGTGGAAGGCCTGGATACGCAGTATTTT
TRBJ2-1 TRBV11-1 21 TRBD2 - CASSLARFSLAGPSSYNKQFF TGTGCCAGCAGCTTAGCGAGGTTTAGTCTAGCGGGTCCCAGCTCCTACAATAAGCAGTTCTTC
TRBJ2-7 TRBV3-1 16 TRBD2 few CASSQDQYGGGREQYF TGTGCCAGCAGCCAAGATCAGTACGGGGGCGGGAGGGAGCAGTACTTC
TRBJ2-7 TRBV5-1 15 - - CASSLGPAEYNEQYF TGCGCCAGCAGCTTGGGGCCCGCGGAATACAATGAGCAGTACTTC
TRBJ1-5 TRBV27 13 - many CASSLRVYQPQHF TGTGCCAGCAGTTTGCGGGTTTATCAGCCCCAGCATTTT
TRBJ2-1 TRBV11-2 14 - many CASSLAPGGNEQFF TGTGCCAGCAGCTTAGCCCCCGGAGGGAATGAGCAGTTCTTC
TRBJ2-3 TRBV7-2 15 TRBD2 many CASSLFPSGTYTQYF TGTGCCAGCAGCTTATTCCCTAGCGGCACATATACGCAGTATTTT
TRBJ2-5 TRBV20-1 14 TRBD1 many CSASRQGVRETQYF TGCAGTGCATCCCGGCAGGGGGTGAGGGAGACCCAGTACTTC
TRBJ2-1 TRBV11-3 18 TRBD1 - CASSFQIRDRGYQETQFF TGTGCCAGCAGCTTTCAAATTCGGGACAGGGGGTACCAAGAGACCCAGTTCTTC
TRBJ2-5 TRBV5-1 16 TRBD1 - CASSRRDRGLGETQYF TGCGCCAGCAGCCGCCGGGACAGGGGGCTTGGAGAGACCCAGTACTTC
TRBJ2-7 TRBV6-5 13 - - CASSPLYSYEQYF TGTGCCAGCAGTCCTTTATACTCCTACGAGCAGTACTTC
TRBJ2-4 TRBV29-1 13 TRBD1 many CSVRQGGLNIQYF TGCAGCGTACGACAGGGGGGACTAAACATTCAGTACTTC
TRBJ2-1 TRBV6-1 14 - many CASSRSEAWDEQFF TGTGCCAGCAGCAGAAGTGAGGCTTGGGATGAGCAGTTCTTC
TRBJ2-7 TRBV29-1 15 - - CSVEDRAAGNYEQYF TGCAGCGTTGAAGATCGGGCAGCCGGTAATTACGAGCAGTACTTC